The rows below give T cell receptor beta chains drawn from one sample of a study of blood T cell repertoires in COVID-19. Sequencing used immunoSEQ multiplex PCR; TCRdb keeps in-frame clones, though not all of them. The sample comprises a few hundred thousand clones, around 89% of which are singletons, and 3% rests with the top ten. Material: peripheral blood. All receptors derive from a woman aged 25 to 39 with COVID-19, enrolled during active disease. Both conserved end residues are trimmed from each CDR3. The size entry is marked missing in some rows and otherwise reads once, few, many or a size class.

V,size,J,CDR3
TRBV7-8,-,TRBJ2-5,ASSPAPRGQRETQY
TRBV2,-,TRBJ1-5,ASSEAGGQYQPQH
TRBV4-3,-,TRBJ2-5,ASSPGTGPQETQY
TRBV5-6,-,TRBJ1-4,ASSLFLREGDEKLF
TRBV11-2,-,TRBJ1-6,ASSDPGVSYNSPLH
TRBV30,-,TRBJ2-1,AWKSRLAGLGEF
TRBV25-1,-,TRBJ1-4,ASSDGPGLI
TRBV4-1,-,TRBJ2-7,ASSQEIGTGNYEQY
TRBV27,-,TRBJ1-2,ASSLGRGSSGYT
TRBV14,-,TRBJ1-1,ASSQVTGTGGSAF
TRBV13,-,TRBJ2-1,ASSLSGSWGNEQF
TRBV24-1,-,TRBJ2-1,ATSDLLAGGDEQF
TRBV9,once,TRBJ2-1,ASSVVAGGSYNEQF
TRBV27,-,TRBJ1-1,ASSATNRGLRAF
TRBV18,-,TRBJ1-3,ASSPQGDGNTIY
TRBV4-2,-,TRBJ1-2,ASSQDRGGSGYT
TRBV3-1/TRBV3-2,-,TRBJ2-2,ASSHSGQAIPANTGELF
TRBV4-1,-,TRBJ2-5,ASSQGDREKETQY
TRBV7-2,-,TRBJ2-7,ASSLGLAAYEQY
TRBV27,-,TRBJ2-3,ASSARVAGPDTQY
TRBV29-1,-,TRBJ2-1,SVDLYNEQF